The present T cell receptor (beta chain) was sequenced within a study of blood T cells in healthy people across ages. Whole-study findings and limits: Roughly linearly, TCR beta diversity per million T cells fell as age increased.

Trimming took 0 bases from V and 4 from J, leaving 10 bases between them. This CDR3 has 15 amino acids. Germline assignment: CDR1 SGHTS and CDR2 YDEGEE. Comments on this clonotype: What it recognizes is unknown.

Then a second PCR, running about 6 to 11 cycles, was carried out with a sample-barcoded 5' primer and a J-beta primer mix. TCRdb re-analysed the 5' RACE reads in MiXCR, keeping a single row per CDR3 protein. The sample comprises about 620,000 distinct CDR3 sequences, about 21% of which are singletons, and around 3.4% rests with the top ten. V usage is TRBV5-8 and J usage is TRBJ2-2; tentatively, D is TRBD1 (5 bases). The sequence was collected from a man aged 70-80 years in good health. The material sequenced was blood. The CDR3, as DNA: TGTGCCAGCAGCTTGGCCACAGGATCCACCGGGGAGCTGTTTTTT. It specifies CASSLATGSTGELFF.